The clone carrying this T cell receptor beta chain was seen repeatedly, ten times or more. Its antigen remains unknown. If patients had other autoimmune diseases, uncontrolled infections, pregnancy or lactation, they were excluded. The data were taken from a study of Graves' ophthalmopathy and Graves' hyperthyroidism. Amplification from RNA transcripts yielded the TCR beta CDR3 regions. RT-PCR was first run with HTBI primers, then multiplex PCR in a second round. MiXCR was run by TCRdb on the multiplex PCR reads, yielding one entry per CDR3 protein. The sample lists fewer than 350,000 distinct CDR3 sequences; 15% to 20% were seen once. Study-level points and caveats: Among expanded thyroid clonotypes above 0.001 frequency, most also occurred in blood.

Germline V gene sequence: CDR1 SNHLY, CDR2 FYNNEI. The junction had 9 bases not matched to a gene; V was cut back by 6 bases and J by 5 bases. The length of the CDR3 is 14 residues. The receptor was isolated from an adult man with Graves' ophthalmopathy. Sequencing was done on a sample of peripheral blood. J is TRBJ2-7 and V is TRBV2; 8 bases are shared with TRBD2. The CDR3 sequence is CASSVQRESHEQYF. The CDR3 bases are TGTGCCAGCAGCGTACAGCGGGAGTCCCACGAGCAGTACTTC.